This TCR beta chain was identified during a study of cytomegalovirus exposure and HLA in healthy donors. CDR1 and CDR2 (germline): MNHEY, SMNVEV (reference sequence). The junction had 1 base not matched to a gene; V was cut back by 3 bases and J by 3 bases. The length of the CDR3 is 13 residues. A word on this clone: Its antigen is as yet unknown.

Overall study results and limits: One variant, a missense change in DCLRE1C, was linked in a later analysis to TCR beta V- and J-gene trimming. Most TCR sequences proved rare, with some public TCRs found in many donors. Indistinguishable V segments such as TRBV6-2 and TRBV6-3 were excluded. According to the study, about 180 TCR beta chains were cytomegalovirus-associated.

PCR amplification relied on 60 Vbeta primers (plus 13 Jbeta primers). Sequencing used immunoSEQ multiplex PCR; TCRdb keeps in-frame clones, though not all of them. This sample has about 160,000 clones; 81% occur once, and the top ten carry approximately 1.2%. The clonotype comes from a man aged 45 to 65 in good health and CMV-seropositive. The chain employs TRBV27 and TRBJ2-5, with 7 nucleotides matching TRBD2. Material: PBMCs. The DNA for the CDR3 is TGTGCCAGCAGTTTGGGGGGGAAAGAGACCCAGTACTTC. Protein product: CASSLGGKETQYF.